This TCR beta chain was retrieved from a study of CD8+CD57+ T cells in acquired aplastic anemia. In the study overall: Sorted CD4+ and CD8+ cells gave an average of 3.2 ug of DNA.

Genomic DNA, serving as template, underwent TCR beta VDJ and CDR3 profiling. MiXCR, applied by TCRdb to the reads, yields one record per CDR3 protein. The sample holds about 180,000 distinct CDR3 sequences, about 47% seen once. This clonotype came up a few times. Its antigen remains unidentified. Study results and caveats: Some 31 sequences, all CD8+ CDR3, were shared between patients and controls. Patients versus controls showed no significant CD8+ Simpson's diversity difference.

V was cut by 11 bases and J by 6 bases, with 17 bases left in between. The CDR3 consists of 12 residues. CDR1 and CDR2 (germline): MNHNS, SASEGT. The rearrangement uses TRBV6-1 and TRBJ2-7, with D maybe TRBD1 (5 bases). The receptor's source is a human donor in good health. Sequencing used sorted CD4+, CD8+, or CD8+CD57+ T cells (not recorded which) from PBMCs. The CDR3 sequence: CAGARSGSEQYF. For the CDR3, the DNA is TGTGCCGGGGCGAGGTCCGGCAGCGAGCAGTACTTC.